This TCR beta chain was profiled in a study of vaccination effects on CD4 cells after COVID-19. Across the whole study: Viral peptide pool expansion of antigen-specific CD4+ T cells preceded sequencing in the ViraFEST assay.

Cells that had been cultured for approximately ten days were the source of isolated CD4+ T cells. The infection with SARS-CoV-2 (confirmed by PCR) occurred in this person between March and December 2020. The study, taken as a whole, reports: Small numbers of convalescent patients limited the study. It also lacked early post-infection timepoints.

Only in-frame clones appear in the TCRdb table, and some are missing; sequencing was by immunoSEQ multiplex PCR. Of under 50,000 clones listed, roughly 80% were seen once; the top ten hold roughly 8.7%. A remark on this clone: Its specificity is not known.

The length of the CDR3 is 13 residues. This receptor was identified in a human donor who had a prior SARS-CoV-2 infection. The sequencing here drew on CD4+ T cells from PBMCs cultured without peptide, taken before COVID-19 vaccination. This chain uses TRBV21-1 with TRBJ1-5. TRBV21-1 is designated a pseudogene. In DNA form, the CDR3 reads TGTGCCAGCAGTAGGGTTAACAATCAGCCCCAGCATTTT. It codes for CASSRVNNQPQHF.